The 9 T cell receptor beta chains presented below share a single source sample, sequenced in a study of shared clonotypes between healthy human individuals. Some clones are missing from TCRdb's copy, which holds only in-frame ones; the method was immunoSEQ multiplex PCR. The sample shows around 1,900,000 clones, around 95% of them seen only once. CD45RO-negative, CCR7-positively selected cells formed the naive CD8 fraction, excluding terminally differentiated effector memory CD45RA+ cells. The sample consisted of naive CD8+ T cells from PBMCs. The source is a young man in good health. Some clones in this sample may be carry-over from other donors' samples.

The chain uses TRBV4-1 and TRBJ1-1; D perhaps matches TRBD1 (5 bases). The length of the CDR3 is 18 residues. V lost 3 bases and J lost 3, with 23 bases in between. CDR1 and CDR2 from the germline V gene are MGHRA and YSYEKL. CDR3 region: CASSHSFGRGDGDTEAFF. CDR3 sequence (DNA): TGCGCCAGCAGCCATTCTTTCGGCCGGGGGGATGGGGACACTGAAGCTTTCTTT.

The rearrangement links TRBV7-2 to TRBJ2-7, with D possibly matching TRBD1 (6 bases). V was pared by 5 bases and J by 3 bases, with 11 bases between. The CDR3 has 13 amino acids. The V gene's germline CDR1 is SGHTA and CDR2 FQGNSA. The CDR3 DNA sequence: TGTGCCAGCAGCCCCCAGGGGCGCTACGAGCAGTACTTC. As protein: CASSPQGRYEQYF.

The V and J genes are TRBV11-2 and TRBJ2-7; D remains ambiguous. V shed 5 bases and J shed 3 bases, with 11 bases lying between them. Germline CDR1 is SGHAT and CDR2 is FQNNGV. CDR3 length: 13 residues. The chain's CDR3 is CASSPRSGYEQYF. DNA of the CDR3: TGTGCCAGCAGCCCCCGCTCGGGCTACGAGCAGTACTTC. Using reference TRBV11-2 and TRBJ2-7 for the parts outside the CDR3, the full variable domain is EAGVAQSPRYKIIEKRQSVAFWCNPISGHATLYWYQQILGQGPKLLIQFQNNGVVDDSQLPKDRFSAERLKGVDSTLKIQPAKLEDSAVYLCASSPRSGYEQYFGPGTRLTVT.

The J gene is TRBJ2-2, the V gene TRBV9, with D unclear. Trimming shortened V by 0 bases and J by 5 bases, and 8 bases separated the two germline ends. Germline V CDR1 and CDR2: SGDLS, YYNGEE. CDR3 length: 14 residues. CDR3: CASSVGGETGELFF. The CDR3 region has the DNA TGTGCCAGCAGCGTAGGAGGAGAAACCGGGGAGCTGTTTTTT.

The chain uses TRBV30 and TRBJ1-6; maybe TRBD1 (6 bases). CDR3 length: 14 amino acids. V was cut by 1 base and J by 4 bases, with 8 bases left in between. Looked up from germline, CDR1 is GTSNPN and CDR2 is SVGIG (reference sequence). CDR3 sequence: CAWSATGYNSPLHF. The CDR3 bases are TGTGCCTGGAGTGCCACAGGGTATAATTCACCCCTCCACTTT.

CDR3 coding DNA: TGTGCCAGCAGTTACGCGCCATACAATGAGCAGTTCTTC. This codes for CASSYAPYNEQFF. The chain links TRBV6-5 to TRBJ2-1; no firm D call. Germline CDR1 and CDR2: MNHEY and SVGAGI. The length of the CDR3 is 13 residues. V was trimmed by 2 bases and J by 4 bases, leaving 6 bases between them.

The V and J genes are TRBV9 and TRBJ2-7; 8 bases align to TRBD2. Germline V CDR1 and CDR2: SGDLS, YYNGEE. The V gene end was trimmed by 4 bases and the J gene end by 5 bases; junction bases not matched to a gene: 5. The CDR3 totals 13 residues. CDR3 loop: CASSTRTSHEQYF. CDR3 DNA sequence: TGTGCCAGCAGCACCCGGACTAGCCACGAGCAGTACTTC. Based on the CDR3 plus reference TRBV9 and TRBJ2-7, the full variable domain is DSGVTQTPKHLITATGQRVTLRCSPRSGDLSVYWYQQSLDQGLQFLIQYYNGEERAKGNILERFSAQQFPDLHSELNLSSLELGDSALYFCASSTRTSHEQYFGPGTRLTVT.

The V gene is TRBV4-3, the J gene TRBJ2-1; either TRBD1 or TRBD2 may fit D (5 bases each). The germline CDR1 and CDR2 sequences are LGHNA and YSLEER. V shed 0 bases and J shed 6 bases, with 12 bases lying between them. This CDR3 comprises 15 residues. CDR3 bases: TGCGCCAGCAGCCAAGAGGGACGGCGGGTCAATGAGCAGTTCTTC. Translation: CASSQEGRRVNEQFF.

About this clone: The identical CDR3 is also encoded by other nucleotide sequences in the sample. The chain joins TRBV2 to TRBJ2-7; D ambiguous. Trimming took 6 bases from V and 3 from J, leaving 9 bases between them. The CDR3 length is 12 residues. Germline CDR1 is SNHLY and CDR2 is FYNNEI. CDR3 in DNA: TGTGCCAGCAGATCAAGAGGCTACGAGCAGTACTTC. Translated, it gives CASRSRGYEQYF.